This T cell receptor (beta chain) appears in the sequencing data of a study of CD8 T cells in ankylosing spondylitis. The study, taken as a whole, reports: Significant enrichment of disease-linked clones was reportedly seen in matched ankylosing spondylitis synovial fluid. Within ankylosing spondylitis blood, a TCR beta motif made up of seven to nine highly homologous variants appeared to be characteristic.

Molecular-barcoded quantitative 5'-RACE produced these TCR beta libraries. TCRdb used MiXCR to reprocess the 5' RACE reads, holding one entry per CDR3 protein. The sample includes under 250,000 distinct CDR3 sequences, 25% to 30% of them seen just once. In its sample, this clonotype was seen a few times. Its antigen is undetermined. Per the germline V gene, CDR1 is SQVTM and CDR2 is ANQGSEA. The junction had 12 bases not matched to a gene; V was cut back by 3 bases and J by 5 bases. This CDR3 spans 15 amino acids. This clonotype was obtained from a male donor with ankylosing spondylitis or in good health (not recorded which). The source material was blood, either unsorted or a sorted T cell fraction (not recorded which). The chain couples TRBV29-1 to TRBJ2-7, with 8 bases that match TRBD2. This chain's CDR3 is CSVDSGSGNRHEQYF. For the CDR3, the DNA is TGCAGCGTTGATAGTGGTAGCGGGAACCGACACGAGCAGTACTTC.